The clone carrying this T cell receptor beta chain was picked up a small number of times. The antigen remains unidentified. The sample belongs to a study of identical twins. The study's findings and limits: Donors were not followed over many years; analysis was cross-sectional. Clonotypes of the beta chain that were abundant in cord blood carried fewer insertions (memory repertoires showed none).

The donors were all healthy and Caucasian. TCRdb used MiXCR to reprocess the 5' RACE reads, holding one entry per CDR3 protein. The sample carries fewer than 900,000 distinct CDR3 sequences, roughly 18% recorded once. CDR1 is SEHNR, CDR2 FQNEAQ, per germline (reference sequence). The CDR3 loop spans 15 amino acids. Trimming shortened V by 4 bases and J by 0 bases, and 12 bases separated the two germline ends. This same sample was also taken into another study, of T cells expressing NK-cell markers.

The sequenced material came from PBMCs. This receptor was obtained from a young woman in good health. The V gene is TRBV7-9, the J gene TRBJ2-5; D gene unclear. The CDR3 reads CASSWSSPYQETQYF. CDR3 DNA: TGTGCCAGCAGCTGGTCGTCCCCGTACCAAGAGACCCAGTACTTC.